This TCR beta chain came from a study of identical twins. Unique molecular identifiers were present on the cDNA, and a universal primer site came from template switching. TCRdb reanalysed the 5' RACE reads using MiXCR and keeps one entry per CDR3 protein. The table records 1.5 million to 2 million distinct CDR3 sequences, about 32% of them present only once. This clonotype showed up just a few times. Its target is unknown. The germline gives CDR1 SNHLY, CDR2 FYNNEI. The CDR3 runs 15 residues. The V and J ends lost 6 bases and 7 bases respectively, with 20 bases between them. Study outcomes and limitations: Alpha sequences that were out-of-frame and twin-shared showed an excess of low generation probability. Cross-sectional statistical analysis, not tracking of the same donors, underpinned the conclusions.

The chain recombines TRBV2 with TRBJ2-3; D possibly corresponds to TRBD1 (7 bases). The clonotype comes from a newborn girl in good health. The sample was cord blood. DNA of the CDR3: TGTGCCAGCAGCCCAAACAGGGGTCGCGGGAATACGCAGTATTTT. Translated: CASSPNRGRGNTQYF.